This entry lists 26 T cell receptor beta chains sequenced from one sample in a study of blood T cell repertoires in COVID-19. Profiling relied on immunoSEQ multiplex PCR, and the TCRdb table lists in-frame clones only, not all of them. The profile shows 25,000 to 40,000 clones, around 85% of them singletons. The sequenced sample consisted of peripheral blood. The receptors come from a human donor in a cohort sampled during active COVID-19.

In its sample, this clone ranks as medium-sized. The chain is built from TRBV5-1 and TRBJ1-1; the D gene is possibly TRBD1 (5 bases). V lost 2 bases and J 1 base, leaving 12 bases between the germline ends. Germline CDR1 and CDR2: SGHRS and YFSETQ. The CDR3 contains 15 residues. The CDR3 DNA reads as TGCGCCAGCAGCTTTGGTGTAGGGGAGAACACTGAAGCTTTCTTT. It is translated as CASSFGVGENTEAFF.

The CDR3 loop reads CASSRRGNTEAFF. CDR3 nucleotides: TGTGCCAGCAGCCGGCGGGGCAACACTGAAGCTTTCTTT. The chain is built from TRBV3-1 (or the pseudogene TRBV3-2) and TRBJ1-1; a possible D gene is TRBD1 (5 bases). The CDR3 length is 13 residues. The germline gives CDR1 LGHDT, CDR2 YNNKEL (reference sequence). Trimming removed 4 bases from V and 2 bases from J, with 8 bases in between.

The CDR3 region is CASSSTGGLHNEQFF. The CDR3 DNA reads as TGTGCCAGCAGCTCTACGGGGGGGCTACACAATGAGCAGTTCTTC. This chain uses TRBV7-2 with TRBJ2-1; 8 nucleotides line up with TRBD2. Trimming removed 4 bases from V and 5 bases from J; junction bases left unmatched: 7. CDR3 length: 15 amino acids. CDR1 and CDR2 from the germline V gene are SGHTA and FQGNSA.

The CDR3 DNA reads as TGTGCCAGCAATCGGGACAGTCCCTCCTACGAGCAGTACTTC. Translating gives CASNRDSPSYEQYF. This chain links TRBV6-5 with TRBJ2-7; 7 bases are shared with TRBD1. The CDR3 spans 14 residues. In germline, CDR1 is MNHEY, CDR2 SVGAGI. The junction had 6 bases not matched to a gene; V was cut back by 7 bases and J by 0 bases.

The chain joins TRBV30 to TRBJ1-4; D is uncertain. Germline V gene lookup returns CDR1 GTSNPN and CDR2 SVGIG (reference sequence). Trimming took off 3 bases at V and 8 bases at J, with 19 bases between the two ends. The CDR3 consists of 15 residues. The CDR3 region is CAWSSDWPRVEKLFF. CDR3 in DNA: TGTGCCTGGAGCTCCGACTGGCCTCGTGTCGAAAAACTGTTTTTT.

This clone was recorded a few times. The chain couples TRBV11-3 to TRBJ2-3; 8 bases fit TRBD1. CDR3 length equals 13 residues. The V gene end was trimmed by 5 bases and the J gene end by 4 bases; junction bases not matched to a gene: 2. CDR1 and CDR2 from the germline V gene are SGHNT and YENEEA. The CDR3 loop reads CASSPTGADTQYF. The CDR3 bases are TGTGCCAGCAGCCCGACAGGGGCAGATACGCAGTATTTT. The complete variable domain, with remaining parts taken from reference TRBV11-3 and TRBJ2-3, reads EAGVVQSPRYKIIEKKQPVAFWCNPISGHNTLYWYLQNLGQGPELLIRYENEEAVDDSQLPKDRFSAERLKGVDSTLKIQPAELGDSAVYLCASSPTGADTQYFGPGTRLTVL.

The gene calls are TRBV6-1 and TRBJ2-5; TRBD2 agrees at 7 bases. The CDR3 runs to 15 residues. The germline CDR1 and CDR2 sequences are MNHNS and SASEGT. V trimming: 2 bases; J trimming: 5 bases; junction bases outside the gene matches: 8. The CDR3: CASSERAGEGETQYF. The CDR3 nucleotides are TGTGCCAGCAGTGAACGGGCGGGAGAGGGGGAGACCCAGTACTTC.

The rearrangement joins TRBV30 to TRBJ1-5, with D unresolved. Trimming stripped 2 bases from V and 7 bases from J, with 12 bases between. CDR1 GTSNPN and CDR2 SVGIG come from the germline V gene (reference sequence). The CDR3 covers 13 residues. Here the CDR3 reads CAWSRRAGQPQHF. The DNA of the CDR3 is TGTGCCTGGAGTAGGAGGGCGGGACAGCCCCAGCATTTT.

The gene calls are TRBV12-3 or TRBV12-4 and TRBJ2-5; 7 bases align to TRBD1. With the DNA end fitting TRBJ2-7 better, the J assignment may be wrong. The CDR3 is 13 amino acids. The CDR3 is CASRYRDSYEQYF. The CDR3 region has the DNA TGTGCCAGCAGATACCGGGACAGTTACGAGCAGTACTTC.

The J gene is TRBJ2-7, the V gene TRBV28; 9 bases agree with TRBD2. The CDR3 sequence is 16 residues long. J lost 4 bases, V lost 7 bases, and 14 bases had no gene match. Germline V gene lookup returns CDR1 MDHEN and CDR2 SYDVKM. The CDR3 bases are TGTGCCAGCACCCCAACCCTGGCTAGCGGGATATACGAGCAGTACTTC. It specifies CASTPTLASGIYEQYF.

This chain links TRBV6-5 with TRBJ2-3; tentative D call: TRBD2 (6 bases). The CDR3 has 15 residues. V was clipped by 5 bases and J by 4 bases, with 16 bases between them. Germline CDR1 and CDR2: MNHEY and SVGAGI. The CDR3: CASSRLDRTSDTQYF. The DNA for the CDR3 is TGTGCCAGCAGTAGACTAGACCGGACTTCAGATACGCAGTATTTT.

The rearrangement links TRBV4-2 to TRBJ1-2, with 10 bases matching TRBD1. After removal of 1 base from V and 6 bases from J, the junction contained 14 bases not matched to a gene. The germline V gene encodes CDR1 LGHNA and CDR2 YNFKEQ. This CDR3 contains 18 residues. The CDR3 nucleotides are TGTGCCAGCAGCCAAGGTACGACAGGGGGCCTGGGGCTCCATGGCTACACCTTC. It codes for CASSQGTTGGLGLHGYTF.

This chain links TRBV7-2 with TRBJ2-3; 9 bases match TRBD2. There are 18 residues in the CDR3. The germline gives CDR1 SGHTA, CDR2 FQGNSA. The trim removed 5 bases at V and 1 base at J, leaving 13 bases unmatched. CDR3: CASSTRRRSSGGTDTQYF. CDR3 sequence (DNA): TGTGCCAGCAGCACCCGTCGACGTTCTAGCGGGGGCACAGATACGCAGTATTTT.

The gene calls are TRBV5-1 and TRBJ2-7; 10 nucleotides line up with TRBD1. The CDR3 extends over 15 amino acids. Germline V CDR1 and CDR2: SGHRS, YFSETQ. Germline trimming cut 0 bases from V and 3 bases from J; bases unmatched to any gene: 3. CDR3: CASSLDGTGVYEQYF. The CDR3 region has the DNA TGCGCCAGCAGCTTGGATGGGACAGGGGTCTACGAGCAGTACTTC.

This sequence joins TRBV18 and TRBJ1-1, with 7 bases fitting TRBD1. The V and J ends lost 4 bases and 1 base, in that order; junction bases with no gene match: 3. Germline CDR1 is KGHSH and CDR2 is LQKENI. CDR3 length equals 14 residues. The CDR3 region has the DNA TGTGCCAGCTCACTTCAGGGGGGGAACACTGAAGCTTTCTTT. Its translation: CASSLQGGNTEAFF.

This sequence joins TRBV5-4 and TRBJ2-7; 16 bases line up with TRBD2. Germline loops: CDR1 SGHNT, CDR2 YYREEE (reference sequence). The CDR3 contains 18 residues. Trimming at V came to 5 bases and at J to 1 base, leaving 9 bases not matched to a gene. CDR3 sequence: CASRPGGLAGGISYEQYF. The CDR3 DNA follows: TGTGCCAGCAGACCGGGGGGACTAGCGGGAGGGATTTCCTACGAGCAGTACTTC. Combining the CDR3 with reference TRBV5-4 and TRBJ2-7 gives the whole variable domain ETGVTQSPTHLIKTRGQQVTLRCSSQSGHNTVSWYQQALGQGPQFIFQYYREEENGRGNFPPRFSGLQFPNYSSELNVNALELDDSALYLCASRPGGLAGGISYEQYFGPGTRLTVT.

The rearrangement joins TRBV4-1 to TRBJ2-7, with 9 bases aligning to TRBD1. The CDR3 runs to 17 residues. The V gene's germline CDR1 is MGHRA and CDR2 YSYEKL. V trimming: 1 base; J trimming: 3 bases; junction bases outside the gene matches: 10. As DNA, the CDR3 is TGCGCCAGCAGCCAAGGGTTGGGACAGGGTGGCGTCTACGAGCAGTACTTC. It is translated as CASSQGLGQGGVYEQYF.

The chain combines TRBV5-4 with TRBJ1-1; TRBD1 aligns across 12 bases. CDR1 is SGHNT, CDR2 YYREEE, per germline (reference sequence). Losses at the gene ends were 3 bases for V and 4 bases for J; bases not matched to a gene: 10. The CDR3 is 17 residues long. The DNA of the CDR3 is TGTGCCAGCAGCTCAGTCCCGGGACAGGGGGCGGGCACTGAAGCTTTCTTT. Amino acid sequence: CASSSVPGQGAGTEAFF.

V and J are TRBV6-5 and TRBJ2-3; 12 positions agree with TRBD2. The CDR3 contains 15 residues. V shed 8 bases, J shed 2 bases, and the junction held 5 bases outside the gene matches. Germline-derived CDR1 and CDR2 are MNHEY and SVGAGI. DNA of the CDR3: TGTGCCAGCGGCAGGACTAGCGGGACCACAGATACGCAGTATTTT. Encoded protein: CASGRTSGTTDTQYF.

The chain uses TRBV28 and TRBJ2-1; no clear D gene. With 6 bases removed from V and 8 bases from J, the gap between germline ends came to 11 bases. The CDR3 sequence is 12 residues long. Germline V lookup: CDR1 MDHEN, CDR2 SYDVKM. The DNA for the CDR3 is TGTGCCAGCAGCTCTCCGTCCGATGAGCAGTTCTTC. Residues: CASSSPSDEQFF.

The CDR3 is CASSIGTGEAPLHF. CDR3 DNA: TGTGCCAGTAGTATAGGAACAGGGGAGGCGCCCCTCCACTTT. V usage is TRBV19 and J usage is TRBJ1-6; 7 bases are a match to TRBD1. V lost 1 base and J lost 13; bases outside the gene matches: 7. CDR1 is LNHDA and CDR2 is SQIVND in the germline V gene (reference sequence). This CDR3 spans 14 amino acids. The variable domain in full, completed from reference TRBV19 and TRBJ1-6, reads DGGITQSPKYLFRKEGQNVTLSCEQNLNHDAMYWYRQDPGQGLRLIYYSQIVNDFQKGDIAEGYSVSREKKESFPLTVTSAQKNPTAFYLCASSIGTGEAPLHFGNGTRLTVT.

This clone was seen a few times. The V gene is TRBV11-2, the J gene TRBJ1-1, with D unclear. V dropped 1 base and J dropped 7 bases, with 7 bases sitting between them. Germline V lookup: CDR1 SGHAT, CDR2 FQNNGV. This CDR3 has 12 residues. Here the CDR3 DNA reads TGTGCCAGCAGCTTAGGTTCCGTTGAAGCTTTCTTT. It specifies CASSLGSVEAFF.

V usage is TRBV5-6 and J usage is TRBJ2-5; a weak D match, TRBD1 (6 bases). The germline V gene encodes CDR1 SGHDT and CDR2 YYEEEE. The CDR3 loop spans 13 amino acids. V was clipped by 4 bases and J by 2 bases, with 9 bases between them. The chain's CDR3 is CASSLGQQETQYF. CDR3 DNA sequence: TGTGCCAGCAGCCTCGGACAGCAAGAGACCCAGTACTTC.

The chain couples TRBV7-3 to TRBJ2-3; D is possibly TRBD2 (6 bases). The V end was cut by 2 bases, the J end by 2 bases, with 11 bases between. The CDR3 sequence is 15 residues long. Per the germline V gene, CDR1 is SGHTA and CDR2 is FQGTGA. CDR3 bases: TGTGCCAGCAGCTTACGTTTGGACTACACAGATACGCAGTATTTT. This gives the protein CASSLRLDYTDTQYF.

The chain joins TRBV5-1 to TRBJ2-5, with D unresolved. V was trimmed by 0 bases and J by 0 bases, leaving 6 bases between them. The V gene's germline CDR1 is SGHRS and CDR2 YFSETQ. The CDR3 covers 14 residues. This CDR3 is CASSLGQDQETQYF. CDR3 coding DNA: TGCGCCAGCAGCTTGGGGCAGGACCAAGAGACCCAGTACTTC.

The chain carries TRBV30 and TRBJ1-1; no clear D. The V end lost 2 bases, the J end lost 0 bases, and 7 bases lay between the germline ends. The length of the CDR3 is 13 residues. CDR1 is GTSNPN, CDR2 SVGIG, per germline (reference sequence). The CDR3 protein is CAWSTDLNTEAFF. The CDR3 DNA follows: TGTGCCTGGAGTACAGATTTGAACACTGAAGCTTTCTTT.